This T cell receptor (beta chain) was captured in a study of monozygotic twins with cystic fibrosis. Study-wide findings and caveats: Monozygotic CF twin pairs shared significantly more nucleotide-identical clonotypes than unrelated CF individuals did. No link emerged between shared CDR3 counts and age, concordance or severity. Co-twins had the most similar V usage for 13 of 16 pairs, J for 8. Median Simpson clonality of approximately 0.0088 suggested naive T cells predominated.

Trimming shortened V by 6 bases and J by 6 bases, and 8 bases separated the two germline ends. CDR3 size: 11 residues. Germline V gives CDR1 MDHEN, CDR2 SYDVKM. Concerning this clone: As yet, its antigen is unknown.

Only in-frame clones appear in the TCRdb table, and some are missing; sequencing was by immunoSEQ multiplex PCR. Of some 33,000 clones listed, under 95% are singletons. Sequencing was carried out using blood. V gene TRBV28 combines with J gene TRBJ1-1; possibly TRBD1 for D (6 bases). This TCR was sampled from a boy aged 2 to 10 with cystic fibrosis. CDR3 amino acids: CASSYRAEAFF. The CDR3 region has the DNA TGTGCCAGCAGCTACAGGGCTGAAGCTTTCTTT.